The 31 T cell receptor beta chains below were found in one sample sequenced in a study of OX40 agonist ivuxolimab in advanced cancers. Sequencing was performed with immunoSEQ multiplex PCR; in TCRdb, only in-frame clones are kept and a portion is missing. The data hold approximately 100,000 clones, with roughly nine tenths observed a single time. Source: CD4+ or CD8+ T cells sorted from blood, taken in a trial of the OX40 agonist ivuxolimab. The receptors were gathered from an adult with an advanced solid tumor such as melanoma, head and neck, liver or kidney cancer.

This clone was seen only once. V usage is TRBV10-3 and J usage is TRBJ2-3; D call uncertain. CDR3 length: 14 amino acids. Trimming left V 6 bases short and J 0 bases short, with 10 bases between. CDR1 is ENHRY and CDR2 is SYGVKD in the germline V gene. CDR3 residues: CAIRPTPSTDTQYF. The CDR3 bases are TGTGCCATCAGGCCGACGCCTAGCACAGATACGCAGTATTTT.

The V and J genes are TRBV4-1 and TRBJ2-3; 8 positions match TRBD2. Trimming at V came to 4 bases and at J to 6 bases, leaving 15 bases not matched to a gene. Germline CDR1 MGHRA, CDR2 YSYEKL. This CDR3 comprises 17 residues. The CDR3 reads CASSRIGGAVVKDTQYF. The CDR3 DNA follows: TGCGCCAGCAGCCGTATCGGGGGGGCTGTAGTTAAGGATACGCAGTATTTT.

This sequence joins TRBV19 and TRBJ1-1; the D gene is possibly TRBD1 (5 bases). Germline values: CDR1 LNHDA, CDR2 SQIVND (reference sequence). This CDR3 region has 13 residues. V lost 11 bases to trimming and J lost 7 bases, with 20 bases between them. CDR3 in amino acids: CASQLVQGVEAFF. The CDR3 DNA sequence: TGTGCCTCACAACTCGTTCAGGGAGTTGAAGCTTTCTTT.

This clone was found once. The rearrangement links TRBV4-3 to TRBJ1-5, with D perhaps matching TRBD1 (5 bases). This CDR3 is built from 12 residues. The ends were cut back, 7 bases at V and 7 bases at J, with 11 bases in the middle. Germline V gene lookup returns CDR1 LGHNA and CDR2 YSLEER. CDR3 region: CASNQGKQPQHF. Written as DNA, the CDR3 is TGCGCCAGCAACCAGGGAAAACAGCCCCAGCATTTT.

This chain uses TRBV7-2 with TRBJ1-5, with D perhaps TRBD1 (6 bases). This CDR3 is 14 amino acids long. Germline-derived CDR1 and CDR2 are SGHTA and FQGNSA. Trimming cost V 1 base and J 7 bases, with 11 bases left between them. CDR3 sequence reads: CASSLVQGGQPQHF. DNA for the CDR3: TGTGCCAGCAGCTTAGTACAGGGCGGCCAGCCCCAGCATTTT.

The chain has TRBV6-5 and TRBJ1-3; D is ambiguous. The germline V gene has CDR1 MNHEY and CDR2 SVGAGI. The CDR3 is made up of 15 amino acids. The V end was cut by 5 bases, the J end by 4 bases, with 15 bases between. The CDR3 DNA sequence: TGTGCCAGCAGTCTTTTTCCTCGCCCGGGAAACACCATATATTTT. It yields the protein CASSLFPRPGNTIYF.

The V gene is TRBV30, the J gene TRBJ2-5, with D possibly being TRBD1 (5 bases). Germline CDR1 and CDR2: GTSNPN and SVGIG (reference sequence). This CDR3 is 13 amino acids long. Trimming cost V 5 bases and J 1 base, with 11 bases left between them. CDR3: CAWARVFQETQYF. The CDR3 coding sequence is TGTGCCTGGGCCAGGGTTTTCCAAGAGACCCAGTACTTC. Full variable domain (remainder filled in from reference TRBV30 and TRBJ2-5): SQTIHQWPATLVQPVGSPLSLECTVEGTSNPNLYWYRQAAGRGLQLLFYSVGIGQISSEVPQNLSASRPQDRQFILSSKKLLLSDSGFYLCAWARVFQETQYFGPGTRLLVL.

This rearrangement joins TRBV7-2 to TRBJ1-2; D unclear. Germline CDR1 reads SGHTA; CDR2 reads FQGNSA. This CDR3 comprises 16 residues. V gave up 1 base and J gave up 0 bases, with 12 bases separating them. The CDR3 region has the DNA TGTGCCAGCAGCTTAGAATCTCAGATAGCTAACTATGGCTACACCTTC. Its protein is CASSLESQIANYGYTF.

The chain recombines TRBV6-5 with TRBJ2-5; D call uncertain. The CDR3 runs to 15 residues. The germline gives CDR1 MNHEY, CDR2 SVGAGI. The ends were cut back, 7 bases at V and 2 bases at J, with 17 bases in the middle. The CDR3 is CASKQSIAFQETQYF. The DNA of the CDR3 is TGTGCCAGCAAGCAAAGTATAGCATTTCAAGAGACCCAGTACTTC.

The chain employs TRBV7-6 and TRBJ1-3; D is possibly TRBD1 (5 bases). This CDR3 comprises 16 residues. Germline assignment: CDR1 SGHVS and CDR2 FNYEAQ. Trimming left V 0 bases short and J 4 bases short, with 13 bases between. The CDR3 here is CASSLALGGLGNTIYF. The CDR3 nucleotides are TGTGCCAGCAGCTTAGCCTTGGGGGGTTTGGGAAACACCATATATTTT.

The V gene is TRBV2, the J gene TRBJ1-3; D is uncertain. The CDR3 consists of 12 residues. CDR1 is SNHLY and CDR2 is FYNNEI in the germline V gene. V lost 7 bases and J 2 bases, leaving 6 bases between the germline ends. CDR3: CASTVAGNTIYF. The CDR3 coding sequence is TGTGCCAGCACAGTTGCTGGAAACACCATATATTTT.

In DNA form, the CDR3 reads TGTGCCAGCAGCCCGGGACTAGCGGGGAGCACAGATACGCAGTATTTT. It is translated as CASSPGLAGSTDTQYF. V gene TRBV5-6 combines with J gene TRBJ2-3, with 13 bases fitting TRBD2. The V gene end was trimmed by 4 bases and the J gene end by 0 bases; junction bases not matched to a gene: 2. CDR3 length equals 16 residues. Germline-derived CDR1 and CDR2 are SGHDT and YYEEEE.

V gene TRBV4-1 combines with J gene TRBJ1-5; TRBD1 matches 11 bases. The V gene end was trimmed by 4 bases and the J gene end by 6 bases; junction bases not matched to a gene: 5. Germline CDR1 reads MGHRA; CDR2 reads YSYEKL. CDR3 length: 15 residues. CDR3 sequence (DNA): TGCGCCAGCAGCCGGGGACAGGGGGGACGTCAGCCCCAGCATTTT. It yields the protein CASSRGQGGRQPQHF.

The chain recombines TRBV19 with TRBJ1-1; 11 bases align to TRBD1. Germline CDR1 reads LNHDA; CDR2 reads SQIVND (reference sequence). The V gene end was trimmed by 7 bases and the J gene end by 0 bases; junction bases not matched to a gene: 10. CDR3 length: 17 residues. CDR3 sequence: CASNILGTGGMNTEAFF. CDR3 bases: TGTGCCAGTAACATACTCGGGACAGGGGGTATGAACACTGAAGCTTTCTTT.

For the CDR3, the DNA is TGTGCCAGCAGGGGACGGAACTATGGCTACACCTTC. Its translation: CASRGRNYGYTF. The V call is TRBV6-5, the J call TRBJ1-2; D is perhaps TRBD1 (5 bases). V was shortened by 6 bases and J by 2 bases, with 7 bases between the two germline ends. This CDR3 is 12 amino acids long. Germline V gene sequence: CDR1 MNHEY, CDR2 SVGAGI.

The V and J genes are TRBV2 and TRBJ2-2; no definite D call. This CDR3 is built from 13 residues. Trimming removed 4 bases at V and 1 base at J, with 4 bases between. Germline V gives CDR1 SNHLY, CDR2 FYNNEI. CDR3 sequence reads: CASSVGNTGELFF. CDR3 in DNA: TGTGCCAGCAGTGTTGGGAACACCGGGGAGCTGTTTTTT.

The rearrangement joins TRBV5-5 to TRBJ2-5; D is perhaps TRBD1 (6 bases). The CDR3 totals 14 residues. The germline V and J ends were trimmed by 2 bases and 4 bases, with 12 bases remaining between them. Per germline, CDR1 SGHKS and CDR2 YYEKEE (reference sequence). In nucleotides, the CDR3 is TGTGCCAGCAGCTTACAGGGTTTATCAGAGACCCAGTACTTC. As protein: CASSLQGLSETQYF.

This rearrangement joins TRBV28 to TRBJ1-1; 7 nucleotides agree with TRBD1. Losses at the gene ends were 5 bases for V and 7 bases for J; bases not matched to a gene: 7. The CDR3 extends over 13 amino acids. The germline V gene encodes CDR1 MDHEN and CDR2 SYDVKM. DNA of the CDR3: TGTGCCAGCAGTGTGGGACAGACGAATGAAGCTTTCTTT. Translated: CASSVGQTNEAFF.

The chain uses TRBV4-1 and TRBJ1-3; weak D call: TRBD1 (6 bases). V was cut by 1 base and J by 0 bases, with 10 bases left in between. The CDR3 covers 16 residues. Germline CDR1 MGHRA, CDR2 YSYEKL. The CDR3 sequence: CASSQGQAHSGNTIYF. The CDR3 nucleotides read TGCGCCAGCAGCCAAGGACAGGCCCACTCTGGAAACACCATATATTTT.

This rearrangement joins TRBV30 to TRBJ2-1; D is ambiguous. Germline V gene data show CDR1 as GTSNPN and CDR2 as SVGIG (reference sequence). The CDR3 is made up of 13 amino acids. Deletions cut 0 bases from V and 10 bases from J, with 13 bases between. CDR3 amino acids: CAWSVNTYYEQFF. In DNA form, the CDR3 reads TGTGCCTGGAGTGTAAACACATATTACGAGCAGTTCTTC.

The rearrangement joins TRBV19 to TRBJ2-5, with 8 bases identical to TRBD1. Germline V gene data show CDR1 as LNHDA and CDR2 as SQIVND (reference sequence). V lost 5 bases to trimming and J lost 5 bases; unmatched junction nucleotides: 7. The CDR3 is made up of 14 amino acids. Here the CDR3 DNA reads TGTGCCAGTAGTGGTCAGGGGGCTTCCGAGACCCAGTACTTC. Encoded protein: CASSGQGASETQYF.

The DNA of the CDR3 is TGTGCCAGCAGCGTCTTGGGACTAGCGGGGTCCAATGAGCAGTTCTTC. Protein sequence: CASSVLGLAGSNEQFF. The J gene is TRBJ2-1, the V gene TRBV7-9; TRBD2 agrees at 13 bases. The CDR3 is 16 amino acids. Germline CDR1 SEHNR, CDR2 FQNEAQ (reference sequence). Trimming took 5 bases from V and 6 from J; bases not matched to a gene: 7.

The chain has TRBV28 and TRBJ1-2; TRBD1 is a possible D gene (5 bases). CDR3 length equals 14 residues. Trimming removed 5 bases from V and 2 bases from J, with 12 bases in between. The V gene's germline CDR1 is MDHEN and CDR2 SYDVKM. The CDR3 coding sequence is TGTGCCAGCAGTATACGACAGTTAAACTATGGCTACACCTTC. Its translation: CASSIRQLNYGYTF.

CDR3 DNA sequence: TGTGCCAGCTTCGGCCTAGGGGGCATTTCAAGCACAGATACGCAGTATTTT. Protein product: CASFGLGGISSTDTQYF. The rearrangement uses TRBV18 and TRBJ2-3; 7 bases map to TRBD1. The junction had 13 bases not matched to a gene; V was cut back by 7 bases and J by 0 bases. The CDR3 is made up of 17 amino acids. CDR1 is KGHSH and CDR2 is LQKENI in the germline V gene.

This CDR3 is CASSSGGAKNIQYF. The DNA of the CDR3 is TGTGCCAGCAGCTCCGGGGGAGCCAAAAACATTCAGTACTTC. The gene calls are TRBV11-3 and TRBJ2-4, with a possible D match to TRBD2 (6 bases). This CDR3 has 14 amino acids. Per the germline V gene, CDR1 is SGHNT and CDR2 is YENEEA. V was clipped by 4 bases and J by 0 bases, with 7 bases between them.

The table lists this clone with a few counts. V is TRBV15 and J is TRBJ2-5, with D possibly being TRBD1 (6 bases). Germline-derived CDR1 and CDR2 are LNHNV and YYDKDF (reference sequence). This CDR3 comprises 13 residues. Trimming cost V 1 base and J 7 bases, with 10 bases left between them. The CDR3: CATSRGQERTQYF. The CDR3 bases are TGTGCCACCAGCAGAGGACAGGAGAGGACCCAGTACTTC.

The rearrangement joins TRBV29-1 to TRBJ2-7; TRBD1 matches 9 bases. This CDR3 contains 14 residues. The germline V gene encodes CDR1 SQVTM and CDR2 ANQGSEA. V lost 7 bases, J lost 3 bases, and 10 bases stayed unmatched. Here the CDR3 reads CSANREDRGYEQYF. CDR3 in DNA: TGCAGCGCCAACCGGGAGGACAGGGGCTACGAGCAGTACTTC.

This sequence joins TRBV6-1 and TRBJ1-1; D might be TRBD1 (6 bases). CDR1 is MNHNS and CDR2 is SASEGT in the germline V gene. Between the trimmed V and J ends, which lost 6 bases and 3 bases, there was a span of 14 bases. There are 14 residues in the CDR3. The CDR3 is CASSPSGGYTEAFF. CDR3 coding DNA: TGTGCCAGCAGCCCCTCGGGGGGCTACACTGAAGCTTTCTTT.

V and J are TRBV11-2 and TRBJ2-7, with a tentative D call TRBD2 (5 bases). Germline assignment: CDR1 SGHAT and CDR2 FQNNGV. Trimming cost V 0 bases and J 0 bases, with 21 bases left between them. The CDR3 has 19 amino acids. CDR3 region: CASSLDLALGIVRSYEQYF. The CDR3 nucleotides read TGTGCCAGCAGCTTAGATCTGGCGCTCGGGATCGTGCGCTCCTACGAGCAGTACTTC.

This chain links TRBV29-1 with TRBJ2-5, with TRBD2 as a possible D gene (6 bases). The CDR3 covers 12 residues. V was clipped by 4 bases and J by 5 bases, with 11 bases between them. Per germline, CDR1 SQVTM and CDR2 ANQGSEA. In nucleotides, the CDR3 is TGCAGCGTTGGGGGCGGGGTTGAGACCCAGTACTTC. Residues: CSVGGGVETQYF. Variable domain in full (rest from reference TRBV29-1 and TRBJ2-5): SAVISQKPSRDICQRGTSLTIQCQVDSQVTMMFWYRQQPGQSLTLIATANQGSEATYESGFVIDKFPISRPNLTFSTLTVSNMSPEDSSIYLCSVGGGVETQYFGPGTRLLVL.

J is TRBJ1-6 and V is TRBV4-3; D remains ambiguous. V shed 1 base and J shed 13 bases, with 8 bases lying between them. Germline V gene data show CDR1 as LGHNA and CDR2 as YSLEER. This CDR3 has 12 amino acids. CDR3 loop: CASSQGLFPLHF. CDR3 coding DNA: TGCGCCAGCAGCCAAGGACTCTTTCCCCTCCACTTT.